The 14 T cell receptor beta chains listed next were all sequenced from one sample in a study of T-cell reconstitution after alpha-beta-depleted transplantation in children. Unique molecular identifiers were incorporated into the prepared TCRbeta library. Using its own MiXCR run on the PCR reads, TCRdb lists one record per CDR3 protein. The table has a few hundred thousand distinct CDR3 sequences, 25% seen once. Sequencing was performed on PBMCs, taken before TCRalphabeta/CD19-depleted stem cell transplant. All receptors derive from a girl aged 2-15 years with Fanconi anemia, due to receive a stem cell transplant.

The chain's CDR3 is CSARRSGIGSYEQYF. Here the CDR3 DNA reads TGCAGTGCTAGACGTAGCGGCATAGGATCCTACGAGCAGTACTTC. The chain couples TRBV20-1 to TRBJ2-7; D may be TRBD2 (6 bases). The CDR3 has 15 residues. V lost 2 bases, J lost 1 base, and 15 bases lay in between. CDR1 DFQATT and CDR2 SNEGSKA come from the germline V gene (reference sequence).

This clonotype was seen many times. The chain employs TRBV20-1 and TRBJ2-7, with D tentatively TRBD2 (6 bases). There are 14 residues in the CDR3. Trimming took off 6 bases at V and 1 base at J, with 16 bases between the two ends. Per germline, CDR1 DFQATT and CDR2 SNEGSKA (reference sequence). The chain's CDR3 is CSAIQRLVSYEQYF. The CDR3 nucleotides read TGCAGTGCCATCCAAAGACTAGTTTCCTACGAGCAGTACTTC.

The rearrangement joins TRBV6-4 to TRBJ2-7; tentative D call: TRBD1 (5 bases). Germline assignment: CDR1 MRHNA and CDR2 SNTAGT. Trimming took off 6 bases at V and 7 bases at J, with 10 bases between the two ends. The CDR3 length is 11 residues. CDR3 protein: CASRPNREQYF. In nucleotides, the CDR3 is TGTGCCAGCAGACCAAACAGGGAGCAGTACTTC.

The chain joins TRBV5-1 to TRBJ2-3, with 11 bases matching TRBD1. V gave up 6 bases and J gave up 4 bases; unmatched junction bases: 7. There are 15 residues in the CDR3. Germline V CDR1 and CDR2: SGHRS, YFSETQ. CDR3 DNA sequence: TGCGCCAGCACATGGGGGGACAGGGGGGCAGATACGCAGTATTTT. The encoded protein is CASTWGDRGADTQYF.

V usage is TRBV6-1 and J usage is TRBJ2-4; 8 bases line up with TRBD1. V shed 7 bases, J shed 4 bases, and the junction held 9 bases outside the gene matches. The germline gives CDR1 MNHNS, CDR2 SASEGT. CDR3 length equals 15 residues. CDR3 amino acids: CASKNQGAGKNIQYF. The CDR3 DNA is TGTGCCAGCAAGAACCAGGGGGCAGGGAAAAACATTCAGTACTTC.

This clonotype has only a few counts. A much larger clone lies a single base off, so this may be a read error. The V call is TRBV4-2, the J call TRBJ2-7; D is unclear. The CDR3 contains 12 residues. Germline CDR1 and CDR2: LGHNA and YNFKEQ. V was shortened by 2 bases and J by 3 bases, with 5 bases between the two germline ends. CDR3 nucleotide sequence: TGTGCCAGCAGCCAATTGGGCTACGAGCAGTACTTC. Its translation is CASSQLGYEQYF.

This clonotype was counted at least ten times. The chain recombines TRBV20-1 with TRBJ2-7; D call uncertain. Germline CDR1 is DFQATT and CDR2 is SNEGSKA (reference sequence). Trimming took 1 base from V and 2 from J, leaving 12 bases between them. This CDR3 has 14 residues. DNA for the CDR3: TGCAGTGCTAGAGGGCGGAACCTAACCTACGAGCAGTACTTC. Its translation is CSARGRNLTYEQYF.

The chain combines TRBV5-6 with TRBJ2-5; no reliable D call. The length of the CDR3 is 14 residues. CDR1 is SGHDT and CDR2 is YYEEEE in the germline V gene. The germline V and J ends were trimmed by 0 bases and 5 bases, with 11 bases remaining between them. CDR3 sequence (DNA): TGTGCCAGCAGCTTGGTTGGTGCGTGGGAGACCCAGTACTTC. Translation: CASSLVGAWETQYF.

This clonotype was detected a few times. CDR3 in DNA: TGTGCCAGCAGCTCTTATGGCTCCGGGGAGCTGTTTTTT. Translating it yields CASSSYGSGELFF. The chain carries TRBV7-2 and TRBJ2-2, with unresolved D. CDR3 length: 13 amino acids. Germline CDR1 SGHTA, CDR2 FQGNSA. Trimming pared 4 bases from V and 6 bases from J, leaving 9 bases between. Filled out from reference TRBV7-2 and TRBJ2-2, the complete variable domain reads GAGVSQSPSNKVTEKGKDVELRCDPISGHTALYWYRQSLGQGLEFLIYFQGNSAPDKSGLPSDRFSAERTGGSVSTLTIQRTQQEDSAVYLCASSSYGSGELFFGEGSRLTVL.

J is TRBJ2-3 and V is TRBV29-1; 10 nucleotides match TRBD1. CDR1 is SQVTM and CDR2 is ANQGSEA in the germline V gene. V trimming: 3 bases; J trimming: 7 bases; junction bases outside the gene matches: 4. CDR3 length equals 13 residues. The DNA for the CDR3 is TGCAGCGTTGAGGGGACAGGGGAGTATACGCAGTATTTT. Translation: CSVEGTGEYTQYF.

The CDR3, as DNA: TGTGCCAGCAGTTCGCTGCGGACAGGGACCTACGAGCAGTACTTC. Protein product: CASSSLRTGTYEQYF. V is TRBV28 and J is TRBJ2-7; TRBD1 agrees at 8 bases. CDR1 is MDHEN, CDR2 SYDVKM, per germline. J was trimmed by 2 bases and V by 4 bases; bases with no gene match: 7. The CDR3 totals 15 residues.

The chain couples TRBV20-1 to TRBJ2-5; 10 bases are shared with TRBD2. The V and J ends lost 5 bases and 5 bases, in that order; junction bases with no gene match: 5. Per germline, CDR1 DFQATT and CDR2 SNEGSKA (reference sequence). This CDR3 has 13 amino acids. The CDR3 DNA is TGCAGTGCTTACCTAGCGGGGGCGGAGACCCAGTACTTC. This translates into CSAYLAGAETQYF.

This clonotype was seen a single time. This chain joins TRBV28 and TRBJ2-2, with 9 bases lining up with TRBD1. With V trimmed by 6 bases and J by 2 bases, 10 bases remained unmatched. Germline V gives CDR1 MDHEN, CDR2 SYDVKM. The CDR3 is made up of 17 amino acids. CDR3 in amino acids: CASRAGTGNQNTGELFF. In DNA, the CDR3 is TGTGCCAGCAGGGCCGGGACAGGGAACCAAAACACCGGGGAGCTGTTTTTT.

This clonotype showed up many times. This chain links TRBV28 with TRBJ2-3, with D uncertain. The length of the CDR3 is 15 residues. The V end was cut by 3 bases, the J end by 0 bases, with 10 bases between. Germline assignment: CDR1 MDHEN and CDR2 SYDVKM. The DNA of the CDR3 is TGTGCCAGCAGTTTCGCCGGAATTAGCACAGATACGCAGTATTTT. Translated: CASSFAGISTDTQYF. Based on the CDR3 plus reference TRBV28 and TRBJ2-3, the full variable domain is DVKVTQSSRYLVKRTGEKVFLECVQDMDHENMFWYRQDPGLGLRLIYFSYDVKMKEKGDIPEGYSVSREKKERFSLILESASTNQTSMYLCASSFAGISTDTQYFGPGTRLTVL.